This T cell receptor beta chain was identified in a study of blood T cell repertoires in COVID-19 (TCRdb year 2020). Study-level background: Samples covering the acute and convalescent phases of COVID-19 were provided by collaborators in the United States, Italy and Spain. The material from the prospective study consisted of cDNA or gDNA derived from T cells, B-cell-depleted T cells, or PBMCs. The dataset comprised deeply sampled blood TCRbeta repertoires from subjects exposed to, actively infected with, or recovered from COVID-19. A freely available public database, intended as a resource for researchers studying the immune response to SARS-CoV-2, is where the repertoires were released. Samples came from the ongoing ImmuneRACE study (first 160 participants) plus 1,254 subjects from 6 global collaborators. Sample metadata almost always included a de-identified subject ID, COVID-19 status, age in years and sex. Where available, HLA class I and class II types were obtained from metadata supplied by the sample provider rather than from assay-based typing. Here is what the overall study found, with its caveats: The quantity of clinical and demographic metadata differed by source and by participant and was supplied without curation.

TCRbeta CDR3 regions were amplified from genomic DNA using the immunoSEQ Assay, a bias-controlled multiplex PCR. Regarding the original processing steps: The number of nucleated cells in each sample was estimated by amplification of reference gene primers within the assay. To quantify the absolute abundance of each unique TCRbeta CDR3 rearrangement, sequence reads were collapsed and filtered. For each sample, productive Simpson clonality was calculated as the square root of Simpson's diversity index across productive rearrangements. Sourced from immuneACCESS, this table was stored by TCRdb with only in-frame sequences that have V and J called. A share of the clones is absent; for the studies checked, an unresolved V gene accounts for under half, and the remainder has no known explanation. The V and J calls and clone size were taken over from that table, and D and trimming were inferred from the DNA. The sample profile shows roughly 130,000 clones; roughly 90% of them were found once. Together, the top ten hold about 4% of the sample.

Comment on this clone: Its binding antigen is unknown. No much larger clone exists at a distance of one base, and base qualities are not known.

Each collaborating institution followed its own protocols to collect whole blood in K2EDTA tubes. For TCRbeta analysis, collaborators shipped samples in one of three forms: frozen whole blood, isolated PBMCs, or DNA extracted from either of those sample types. The CDR3 runs 16 residues from the cysteine to the phenylalanine. Only CDR3 DNA remains: 48 bases, in frame from the first base. The V end gives up 2 bases and the J end 8 bases, leaving 8 bases in the junction not matched to a gene. CDR1 and CDR2 are read off the germline V gene (reference sequence) as MNHNY and SVGAGI. This TCR came from a man in his fifties or sixties with active COVID-19. Sequenced input: peripheral blood. This sequence uses TRBV6-6 and TRBJ2-1; 11 central nucleotides agree with TRBD2. The CDR3: CASSYLAGGPRDEQFF. The DNA sequence is TGTGCCAGCAGTTACCTAGCGGGGGGTCCTCGGGATGAGCAGTTCTTC.